Listed here are 15 T cell receptor beta chains from one sample, sequenced in a study of T cells in localized non-small cell lung cancer. Some clones are missing from TCRdb's copy, which holds only in-frame ones; the method was immunoSEQ multiplex PCR. The data contain about 39,000 clones, 70% to 80% of them singletons. The sample consisted of PBMCs, taken before any cancer treatment. The source of these receptors is a woman aged 35 to 69 with stage II squamous cell lung carcinoma.

CDR3 nucleotides: TGTGCCAGCAGTGACAGGGGGAACTCTGGAAACACCATATATTTT. Its translation: CASSDRGNSGNTIYF. The V call is TRBV2, the J call TRBJ1-3, with TRBD1 identical over 7 bases. Germline V CDR1 and CDR2: SNHLY, FYNNEI. V lost 3 bases and J lost 0; bases outside the gene matches: 2. The CDR3 contains 15 residues.

This clone is labeled as medium-sized. The gene calls are TRBV19 and TRBJ1-2; 9 nucleotides align to TRBD1. Trimming at V came to 9 bases and at J to 7 bases, leaving 18 bases not matched to a gene. The CDR3 is made up of 16 amino acids. The germline gives CDR1 LNHDA, CDR2 SQIVND (reference sequence). The CDR3 region is CARNRDRERPWGGYTF. DNA of the CDR3: TGTGCCAGAAACCGGGACAGGGAGAGGCCATGGGGTGGCTACACCTTC. Based on the CDR3 plus reference TRBV19 and TRBJ1-2, the full variable domain is DGGITQSPKYLFRKEGQNVTLSCEQNLNHDAMYWYRQDPGQGLRLIYYSQIVNDFQKGDIAEGYSVSREKKESFPLTVTSAQKNPTAFYLCARNRDRERPWGGYTFGSGTRLTVV.

A single count supports this clone. This CDR3 reads CASSPSGGTIYNEQFF. In DNA, the CDR3 is TGTGCCAGCAGCCCCTCGGGAGGAACTATTTACAATGAGCAGTTCTTC. The gene calls are TRBV9 and TRBJ2-1, with TRBD2 matching 7 bases. Trimming took 4 bases from V and 4 from J; bases not matched to a gene: 11. Germline-derived CDR1 and CDR2 are SGDLS and YYNGEE. The CDR3 sequence is 16 residues long.

The chain is built from TRBV18 and TRBJ2-1; D is unclear. This CDR3 is 14 amino acids long. The germline V gene has CDR1 KGHSH and CDR2 LQKENI. The V and J ends lost 0 bases and 7 bases respectively, with 10 bases between them. The chain's CDR3 is CASSPPSNRNEQFF. CDR3 bases: TGTGCCAGCTCACCACCGAGTAACCGGAATGAGCAGTTCTTC.

The J gene is TRBJ1-5, the V gene TRBV19, with D perhaps TRBD1 (5 bases). This CDR3 contains 14 residues. The germline gives CDR1 LNHDA, CDR2 SQIVND (reference sequence). V lost 2 bases and J 6 bases, leaving 11 bases between the germline ends. The CDR3: CASSISGGSQPQHF. The DNA of the CDR3 is TGTGCCAGTAGTATATCGGGGGGGAGTCAGCCCCAGCATTTT. Using reference TRBV19 and TRBJ1-5 for the parts outside the CDR3, the full variable domain is DGGITQSPKYLFRKEGQNVTLSCEQNLNHDAMYWYRQDPGQGLRLIYYSQIVNDFQKGDIAEGYSVSREKKESFPLTVTSAQKNPTAFYLCASSISGGSQPQHFGDGTRLSIL.

Written as DNA, the CDR3 is TGTGCCAGCACCACCGGCAGTGGGAGTACAGATACGCAGTATTTT. Its translation is CASTTGSGSTDTQYF. The chain links TRBV28 to TRBJ2-3, with D perhaps TRBD2 (5 bases). The CDR3 is 15 amino acids. The V gene lost 7 bases and the J gene lost 3 bases, with 17 bases spanning the gap. Germline V gene data show CDR1 as MDHEN and CDR2 as SYDVKM.

This clone came up once. The chain joins TRBV9 to TRBJ2-3, with 8 bases fitting TRBD1. J was trimmed by 3 bases and V by 4 bases; bases with no gene match: 7. CDR3 length: 15 amino acids. Per germline, CDR1 SGDLS and CDR2 YYNGEE. In DNA form, the CDR3 reads TGTGCCAGCAGCCTAGGACAGGGCTCGACAGATACGCAGTATTTT. It translates to CASSLGQGSTDTQYF.

This chain links TRBV10-3 with TRBJ2-7; no clear D gene. Germline assignment: CDR1 ENHRY and CDR2 SYGVKD. V lost 4 bases to trimming and J lost 1 base, with 5 bases between them. The CDR3 contains 12 residues. This CDR3 reads CAISGSSYEQYF. The CDR3 nucleotides are TGTGCCATCAGTGGGTCATCCTACGAGCAGTACTTC.

This clone was seen a few times. V gene TRBV27 combines with J gene TRBJ2-1, with 7 bases that match TRBD1. This CDR3 has 13 residues. J lost 10 bases, V lost 5 bases, and 8 bases had no gene match. From germline, CDR1 is MNHEY and CDR2 SMNVEV (reference sequence). CDR3 in DNA: TGTGCCAGCAGTCTGGGACAGACGGAGGAGCAGTTCTTC. Translating gives CASSLGQTEEQFF.

The V call is TRBV4-1, the J call TRBJ2-7; 7 nucleotides agree with TRBD1. Germline values: CDR1 MGHRA, CDR2 YSYEKL. With 0 bases clipped from V and 3 bases from J, the junction kept 5 bases outside the gene matches. The CDR3 consists of 15 residues. The CDR3 loop reads CASSQDPTGYYEQYV. The CDR3 DNA reads as TGCGCCAGCAGCCAAGACCCGACAGGGTACTACGAGCAGTACGTC.

CDR3 loop: CASSRDRAYEQYV. As DNA, the CDR3 is TGTGCCAGCAGTCGAGACAGGGCCTACGAGCAGTACGTC. The J gene is TRBJ2-7, the V gene TRBV6-6; 7 nucleotides line up with TRBD1. The V and J ends lost 5 bases and 2 bases, in that order; junction bases with no gene match: 3. CDR3 length: 13 amino acids. The germline CDR1 and CDR2 sequences are MNHNY and SVGAGI (reference sequence).

This chain uses TRBV20-1 with TRBJ1-5; a weak D match, TRBD1 (6 bases). V lost 3 bases, J lost 13 bases, and 13 bases lay in between. The germline V gene encodes CDR1 DFQATT and CDR2 SNEGSKA (reference sequence). This CDR3 region has 11 residues. Here the CDR3 DNA reads TGCAGTGCTAGCAGAGGGGGGCGTCAGCATTTT. Translation: CSASRGGRQHF.

The rearrangement joins TRBV7-6 to TRBJ2-7; a weak D match, TRBD2 (7 bases). The CDR3 has 16 residues. The ends were cut back, 0 bases at V and 5 bases at J, with 17 bases in the middle. Germline V gene sequence: CDR1 SGHVS, CDR2 FNYEAQ. This chain's CDR3 is CASSLARAPGGNEQYF. In nucleotides, the CDR3 is TGTGCCAGCAGCTTAGCGCGGGCCCCGGGGGGCAACGAGCAGTACTTC.

The V call is TRBV7-2, the J call TRBJ2-7; perhaps TRBD1 as D (6 bases). V gave up 2 bases and J gave up 0 bases, with 14 bases separating them. This CDR3 is built from 16 residues. Germline assignment: CDR1 SGHTA and CDR2 FQGNSA. The CDR3 loop reads CASSLNGGVSSYEQYF. DNA of the CDR3: TGTGCCAGCAGCTTAAATGGGGGCGTCTCCTCCTACGAGCAGTACTTC.

The gene calls are TRBV10-3 and TRBJ2-2, with 10 bases identical to TRBD2. V was pared by 9 bases and J by 1 base, with 2 bases of the junction left unmatched. The CDR3 covers 14 residues. Per germline, CDR1 ENHRY and CDR2 SYGVKD. CDR3 DNA: TGTGCCATTAGGACTAGCGGGAACACCGGGGAGCTGTTTTTT. It specifies CAIRTSGNTGELFF.